The TCR beta chain described here comes from a study of low-dose radiotherapy and immunotherapy resistance in tumors. About the research overall: Per fraction, Cohort 1 was given 0.5 Gy every 2 weeks, for a total of 6.5 Gy. The schedule for Cohort 2 used 1 Gy per fraction every two weeks, which added up to 13 Gy over 26 weeks.

This CDR3 region has 15 residues. Germline lookup yields CDR1 MDHEN and CDR2 SYDVKM. V lost 4 bases, J lost 0 bases, and 10 bases lay in between. TRAV- and TRBV-specific primers were used for first-strand cDNA, which covered alpha and beta chains. With a V-primer adapter and a constant-region primer, TCRs were amplified for approximately 19 PCR cycles. Through in vitro transcription, the mRNA that had been isolated was amplified. TCRdb processed the reads anew with MiXCR; each CDR3 protein has one entry. The sample gives about 80,000 distinct CDR3 sequences, less than 20% of which show up once; roughly 1.5% is in the top ten. Time point: after trial treatment. Treatment in this sample: LDRT plus nivolumab, ipilimumab, low-dose cyclophosphamide and aspirin (RACIN trial). This clonotype has a count of ten or more.

This sequence joins TRBV28 and TRBJ2-1; D remains unclear. The specimen was PBMCs, collected after low-dose radiotherapy plus immunotherapy. This receptor was identified in a male donor with prostate cancer. The CDR3 region has the DNA TGTGCCAGCAGTTATACAAGGAGCTCCTACAATGAGCAGTTCTTC. This encodes CASSYTRSSYNEQFF.